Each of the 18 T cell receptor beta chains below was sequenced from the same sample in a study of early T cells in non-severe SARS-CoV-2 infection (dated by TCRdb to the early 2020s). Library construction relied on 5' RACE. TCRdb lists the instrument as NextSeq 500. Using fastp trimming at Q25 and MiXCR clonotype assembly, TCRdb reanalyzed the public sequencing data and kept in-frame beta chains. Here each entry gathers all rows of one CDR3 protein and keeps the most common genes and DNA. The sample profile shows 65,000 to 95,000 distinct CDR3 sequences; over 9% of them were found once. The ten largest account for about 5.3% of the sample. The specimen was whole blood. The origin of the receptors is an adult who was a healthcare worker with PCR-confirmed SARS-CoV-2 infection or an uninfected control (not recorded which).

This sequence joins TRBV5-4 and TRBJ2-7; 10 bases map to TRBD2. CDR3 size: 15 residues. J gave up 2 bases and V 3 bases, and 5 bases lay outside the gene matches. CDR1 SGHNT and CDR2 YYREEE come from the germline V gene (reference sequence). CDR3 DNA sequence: TGTGCCAGCAGCTCACAAAGCGGGAGGGCCTACGAGCAGTACTTC. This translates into CASSSQSGRAYEQYF. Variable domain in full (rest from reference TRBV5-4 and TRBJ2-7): ETGVTQSPTHLIKTRGQQVTLRCSSQSGHNTVSWYQQALGQGPQFIFQYYREEENGRGNFPPRFSGLQFPNYSSELNVNALELDDSALYLCASSSQSGRAYEQYFGPGTRLTVT.

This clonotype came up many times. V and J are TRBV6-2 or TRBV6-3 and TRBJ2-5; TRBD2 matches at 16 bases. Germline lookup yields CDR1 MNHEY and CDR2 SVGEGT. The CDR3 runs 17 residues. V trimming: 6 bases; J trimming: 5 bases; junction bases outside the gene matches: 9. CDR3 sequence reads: CASSSGTSGRAFETQYF. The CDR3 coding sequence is TGTGCCAGCAGCTCCGGGACTAGCGGGAGGGCCTTTGAGACCCAGTACTTC.

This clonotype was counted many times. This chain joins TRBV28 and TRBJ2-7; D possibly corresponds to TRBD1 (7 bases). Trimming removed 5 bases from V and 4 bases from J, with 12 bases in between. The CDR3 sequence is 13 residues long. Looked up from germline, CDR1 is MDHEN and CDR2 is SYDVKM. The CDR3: CASSRRGRYEQYF. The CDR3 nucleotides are TGTGCCAGCAGTCGCAGGGGGAGGTACGAGCAGTACTTC.

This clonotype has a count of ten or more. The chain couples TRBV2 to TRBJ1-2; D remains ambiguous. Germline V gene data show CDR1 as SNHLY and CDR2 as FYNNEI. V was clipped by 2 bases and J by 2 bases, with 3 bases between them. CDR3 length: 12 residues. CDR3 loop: CASSESNYGYTF. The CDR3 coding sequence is TGTGCCAGCAGTGAATCAAACTATGGCTACACCTTC.

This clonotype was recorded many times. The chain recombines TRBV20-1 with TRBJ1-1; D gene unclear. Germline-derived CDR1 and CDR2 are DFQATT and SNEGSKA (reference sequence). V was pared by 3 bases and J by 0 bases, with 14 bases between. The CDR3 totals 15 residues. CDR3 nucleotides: TGCAGTGCTAGTGGAATAAGGCCTTTGAACACTGAAGCTTTCTTT. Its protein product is CSASGIRPLNTEAFF.

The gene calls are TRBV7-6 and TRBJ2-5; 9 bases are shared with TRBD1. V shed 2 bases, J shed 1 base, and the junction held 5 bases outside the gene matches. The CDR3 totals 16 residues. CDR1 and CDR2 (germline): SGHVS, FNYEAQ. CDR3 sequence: CASSLLATGGQETQYF. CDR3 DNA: TGTGCCAGCAGCTTACTCGCGACAGGGGGCCAAGAGACCCAGTACTTC.

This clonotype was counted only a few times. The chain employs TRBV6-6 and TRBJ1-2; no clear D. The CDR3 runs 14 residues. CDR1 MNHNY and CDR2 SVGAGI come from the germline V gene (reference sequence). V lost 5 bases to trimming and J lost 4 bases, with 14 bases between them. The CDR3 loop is CASSPPTEIYGYTF. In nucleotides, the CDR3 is TGTGCCAGCAGTCCCCCGACGGAGATCTATGGCTACACCTTC.

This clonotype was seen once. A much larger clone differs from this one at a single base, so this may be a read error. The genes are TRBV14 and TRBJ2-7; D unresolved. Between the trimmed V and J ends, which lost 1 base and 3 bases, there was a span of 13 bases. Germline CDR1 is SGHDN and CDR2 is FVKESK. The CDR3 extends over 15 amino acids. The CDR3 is CASSQGLVGLYEQYF. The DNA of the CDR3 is TGTGCCAGCAGCCAAGGGCTAGTGGGCCTCTACGAGCAGTACTTC.

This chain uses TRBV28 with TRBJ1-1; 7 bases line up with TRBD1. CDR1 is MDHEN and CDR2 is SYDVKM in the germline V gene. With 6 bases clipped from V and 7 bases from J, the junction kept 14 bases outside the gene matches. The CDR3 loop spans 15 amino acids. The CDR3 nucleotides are TGTGCCAGCAGATCCACGCGAGGGGGGGACAGTGAAGCTTTCTTT. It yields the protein CASRSTRGGDSEAFF.

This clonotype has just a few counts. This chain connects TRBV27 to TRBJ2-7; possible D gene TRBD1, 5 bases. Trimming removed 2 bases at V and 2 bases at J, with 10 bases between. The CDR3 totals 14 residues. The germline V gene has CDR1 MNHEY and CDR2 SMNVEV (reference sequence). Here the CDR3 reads CASSLRGLTYEQYF. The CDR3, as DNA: TGTGCCAGCAGTTTAAGGGGCCTGACCTACGAGCAGTACTTC.

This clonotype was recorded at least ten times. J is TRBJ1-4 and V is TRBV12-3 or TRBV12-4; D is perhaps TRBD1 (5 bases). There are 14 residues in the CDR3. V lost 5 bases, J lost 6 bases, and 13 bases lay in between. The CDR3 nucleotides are TGTGCCAGCAGTCCGCGGGGGGTTGATGAAAAACTGTTTTTT. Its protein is CASSPRGVDEKLFF.

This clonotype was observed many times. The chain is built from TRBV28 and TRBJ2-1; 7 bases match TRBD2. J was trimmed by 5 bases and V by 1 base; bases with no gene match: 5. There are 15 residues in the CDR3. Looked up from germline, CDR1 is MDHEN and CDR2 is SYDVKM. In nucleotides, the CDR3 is TGTGCCAGCAGTTTATTAGGGCTAGCGGACAATGAGCAGTTCTTC. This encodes CASSLLGLADNEQFF.

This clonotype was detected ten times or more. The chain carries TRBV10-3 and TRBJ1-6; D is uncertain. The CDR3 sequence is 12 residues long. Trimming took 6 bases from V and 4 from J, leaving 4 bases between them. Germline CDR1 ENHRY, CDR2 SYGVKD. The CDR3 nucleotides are TGTGCCATCAGCGATTATAATTCACCCCTCCACTTT. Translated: CAISDYNSPLHF.

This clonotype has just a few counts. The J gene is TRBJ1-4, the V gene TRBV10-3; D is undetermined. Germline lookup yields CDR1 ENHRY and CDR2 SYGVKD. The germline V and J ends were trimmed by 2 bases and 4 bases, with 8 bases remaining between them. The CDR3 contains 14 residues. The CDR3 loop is CAISERGLNEKLFF. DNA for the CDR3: TGTGCCATCAGTGAGCGGGGTCTTAATGAAAAACTGTTTTTT.

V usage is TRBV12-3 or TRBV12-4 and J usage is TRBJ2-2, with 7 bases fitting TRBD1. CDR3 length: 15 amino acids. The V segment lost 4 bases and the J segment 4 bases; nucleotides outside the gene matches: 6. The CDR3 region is CASSSGQRRTGELFF. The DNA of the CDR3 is TGTGCCAGCAGTTCGGGACAGAGGCGCACCGGGGAGCTGTTTTTT.

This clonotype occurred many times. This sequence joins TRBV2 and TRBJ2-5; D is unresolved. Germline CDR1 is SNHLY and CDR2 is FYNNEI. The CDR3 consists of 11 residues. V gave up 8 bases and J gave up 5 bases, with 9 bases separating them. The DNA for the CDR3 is TGTGCCAGCCCCCTAAGGGAGACCCAGTACTTC. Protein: CASPLRETQYF.

Here the CDR3 DNA reads TGTGCCAGCTCACCGGGACAGGGTGGTAACGAGCAGTACTTC. It encodes CASSPGQGGNEQYF. The chain carries TRBV18 and TRBJ2-7; 9 bases map to TRBD1. Trimming at V came to 3 bases and at J to 5 bases, leaving 5 bases not matched to a gene. The CDR3 loop spans 14 amino acids. The germline V gene has CDR1 KGHSH and CDR2 LQKENI.

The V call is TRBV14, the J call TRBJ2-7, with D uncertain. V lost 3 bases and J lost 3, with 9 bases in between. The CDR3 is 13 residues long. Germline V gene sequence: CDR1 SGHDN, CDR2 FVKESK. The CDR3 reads CASSHVLSYEQYF. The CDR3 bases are TGTGCCAGCAGCCACGTCCTAAGCTACGAGCAGTACTTC.